This TCR beta chain originates from a study of human T cells and chemical hapten exposure. Time point of the sample: patch test 3, about 24 weeks after DPC sensitization. Treatment specified: therapeutic diphenylcyclopropenone sensitization with weekly scalp DPC. TCRdb reanalysed the RACE reads using MiXCR and keeps one entry per CDR3 protein. The sample has roughly 50,000 distinct CDR3 sequences; roughly a tenth are singletons. This clonotype appeared a few times. J was trimmed by 3 bases and V by 4 bases; bases with no gene match: 9. CDR1 is SGHTA and CDR2 is FQGNSA in the germline V gene. The length of the CDR3 is 16 residues.

This TCR derives from a woman in her thirties or forties with alopecia areata. Some clones in this sample may be carry-over from other donors' samples. V is TRBV7-2 and J is TRBJ2-7; TRBD2 matches at 10 bases. Source: whole blood, taken in connection with sensitization to the hapten diphenylcyclopropenone (DPC). This CDR3 is CASSSHSSGGNYEQYF. For the CDR3, the DNA is TGTGCCAGCAGCTCCCATTCTAGCGGGGGCAACTACGAGCAGTACTTC. Variable domain in full (rest from reference TRBV7-2 and TRBJ2-7): GAGVSQSPSNKVTEKGKDVELRCDPISGHTALYWYRQSLGQGLEFLIYFQGNSAPDKSGLPSDRFSAERTGGSVSTLTIQRTQQEDSAVYLCASSSHSSGGNYEQYFGPGTRLTVT.